This passage covers 23 T cell receptor beta chains from one sample sequenced in a study of regulatory T cells. Study-level results: In CD3G-deficient patients, conventional CD4+ T cells were enriched for hydrophobic CDR3 residues at positions 6 and 7.

Primers: 52 TRBV forward and 13 TRBJ reverse. Method: immunoSEQ multiplex PCR; TCRdb's copy keeps in-frame clones and lacks some. The sample lists over 20,000 clones, more than 70% occurring once. For these receptors, no antigen is known. Sequencing used conventional CD4+ T cells sorted from blood. The receptors shown here come from a child aged 5 to 17 with CD3G deficiency.

The rearrangement uses TRBV7-9 and TRBJ2-1, with 7 bases fitting TRBD2. The CDR3 has 16 amino acids. CDR1 is SEHNR and CDR2 is FQNEAQ in the germline V gene (reference sequence). Trimming took 5 bases from V and 5 from J; bases not matched to a gene: 12. The CDR3 bases are TGTGCCAGCAGCCGGGAGGTCGGAATAGGGGACAATGAGCAGTTCTTC. Protein product: CASSREVGIGDNEQFF.

The V and J genes are TRBV7-8 and TRBJ2-7; 8 bases map to TRBD2. CDR1 and CDR2 (germline): SGHVS, FQNEAQ. The CDR3 length is 16 residues. The J segment lost 6 bases and the V segment lost 1 base, leaving 11 bases of the junction unmatched. The CDR3 reads CASSLGTGTRGREQYF. As DNA, the CDR3 is TGTGCCAGCAGCTTAGGTACCGGGACTAGAGGACGCGAGCAGTACTTC.

The gene calls are TRBV7-8 and TRBJ2-3; D is undetermined. This CDR3 spans 15 amino acids. In germline, CDR1 is SGHVS, CDR2 FQNEAQ. Deletions cut 1 base from V and 1 base from J, with 9 bases between. DNA of the CDR3: TGTGCCAGCAGCTTAGATGGGGTAGGCACAGATACGCAGTATTTT. It codes for CASSLDGVGTDTQYF.

The chain carries TRBV4-1 and TRBJ2-3, with D tentatively TRBD2 (5 bases). With 0 bases removed from V and 5 bases from J, the gap between germline ends came to 9 bases. The CDR3 extends over 14 amino acids. CDR1 MGHRA and CDR2 YSYEKL come from the germline V gene. The CDR3 protein is CASSQDERIDTQYF. Written as DNA, the CDR3 is TGCGCCAGCAGCCAAGATGAGCGGATAGATACGCAGTATTTT.

V gene TRBV28 combines with J gene TRBJ1-2; 7 nucleotides line up with TRBD1. The CDR3 is made up of 13 amino acids. From germline, CDR1 is MDHEN and CDR2 SYDVKM. Trimming cost V 3 bases and J 9 bases; bases outside gene matches: 7. The chain's CDR3 is CASSFIRGGRYTF. CDR3 nucleotide sequence: TGTGCCAGCAGTTTTATCAGGGGGGGTCGCTACACCTTC.

This clone came up once. The rearrangement joins TRBV5-6 to TRBJ2-2, with D perhaps matching TRBD1 (6 bases). Trimming removed 1 base from V and 2 bases from J, with 9 bases in between. CDR1 and CDR2 (germline): SGHDT, YYEEEE. This CDR3 comprises 15 residues. In DNA, the CDR3 is TGTGCCAGCAGCTTGTATGGGGGCAACACCGGGGAGCTGTTTTTT. This codes for CASSLYGGNTGELFF.

This clone was detected only once. The chain is built from TRBV19 and TRBJ2-3; D might be TRBD2 (5 bases). Trimming left V 4 bases short and J 2 bases short, with 10 bases between. The CDR3 loop spans 14 amino acids. Germline CDR1 LNHDA, CDR2 SQIVND (reference sequence). The CDR3 DNA reads TGTGCCAGTAGTACCCTCCGGGACACAGATACGCAGTATTTT. This translates into CASSTLRDTDTQYF.

The chain employs TRBV28 and TRBJ2-3; TRBD1 aligns across 8 bases. This CDR3 is 13 amino acids long. V lost 7 bases and J lost 3; bases outside the gene matches: 3. The V gene's germline CDR1 is MDHEN and CDR2 SYDVKM. For the CDR3, the DNA is TGTGCCAGCACCGGACAGGGAACAGATACGCAGTATTTT. Translating it yields CASTGQGTDTQYF.

The chain is built from TRBV28 and TRBJ1-5, with 8 bases lining up with TRBD1. V dropped 5 bases and J dropped 3; count of bases not matched to a gene: 6. Germline V lookup: CDR1 MDHEN, CDR2 SYDVKM. The CDR3 runs 15 residues. The CDR3 sequence is CASSLRQGINQPQHF. The CDR3 nucleotides read TGTGCCAGCAGTCTCAGACAGGGGATCAATCAGCCCCAGCATTTT.

J is TRBJ2-1 and V is TRBV7-9; 9 bases match TRBD2. V lost 2 bases and J lost 8; bases outside the gene matches: 7. The germline V gene has CDR1 SEHNR and CDR2 FQNEAQ (reference sequence). CDR3 length: 15 residues. The CDR3 loop reads CASSLWASGAHEQFF. DNA for the CDR3: TGTGCCAGCAGCTTATGGGCTAGCGGGGCTCATGAGCAGTTCTTC.

The J gene is TRBJ2-7, the V gene TRBV18; 7 bases are a match to TRBD1. CDR1 is KGHSH and CDR2 is LQKENI in the germline V gene. The V segment lost 3 bases and the J segment 5 bases; nucleotides outside the gene matches: 4. CDR3 length: 13 amino acids. Here the CDR3 reads CASSPYRGHEQYF. The CDR3 coding sequence is TGTGCCAGCTCACCGTACAGGGGCCACGAGCAGTACTTC.

The V and J genes are TRBV5-1 and TRBJ1-1, with D tentatively TRBD1 (5 bases). CDR1 SGHRS and CDR2 YFSETQ come from the germline V gene. V was cut by 6 bases and J by 1 base, with 10 bases left in between. This CDR3 has 13 residues. CDR3 DNA sequence: TGCGCCAGCAAAAAGGGGTCGAACACTGAAGCTTTCTTT. Translated, it gives CASKKGSNTEAFF.

The chain employs TRBV19 and TRBJ2-2; D perhaps matches TRBD1 (5 bases). V was shortened by 8 bases and J by 3 bases, with 10 bases between the two germline ends. This CDR3 region has 13 residues. Germline V gene data show CDR1 as LNHDA and CDR2 as SQIVND (reference sequence). CDR3 bases: TGTGCCAGTCGGACACCGCACACCGGGGAGCTGTTTTTT. This gives the protein CASRTPHTGELFF.

The rearrangement uses TRBV7-9 and TRBJ2-1; tentatively, D is TRBD2 (6 bases). Germline CDR1 reads SEHNR; CDR2 reads FQNEAQ (reference sequence). This CDR3 has 15 residues. Between the trimmed V and J ends, which lost 4 bases and 6 bases, there was a span of 16 bases. This CDR3 reads CASSYFGSGRNEQFF. For the CDR3, the DNA is TGTGCCAGCAGCTACTTCGGGAGCGGTCGCAATGAGCAGTTCTTC.

J is TRBJ2-3 and V is TRBV5-1; 8 nucleotides match TRBD2. This CDR3 has 15 amino acids. CDR1 and CDR2 from the germline V gene are SGHRS and YFSETQ. The ends lost 3 bases at V and 4 bases at J; junction bases unmatched: 7. The CDR3 nucleotides are TGCGCCAGCAGCTGGAGCGGGAGAGGGTCAGATACGCAGTATTTT. Protein sequence: CASSWSGRGSDTQYF.

The gene calls are TRBV4-1 and TRBJ2-1, with D perhaps TRBD2 (6 bases). CDR3 size: 16 residues. Germline loops: CDR1 MGHRA, CDR2 YSYEKL. Trimming took 2 bases from V and 2 from J, leaving 13 bases between them. CDR3 in amino acids: CASSQWAGSTYNEQFF. DNA for the CDR3: TGCGCCAGCAGCCAATGGGCGGGATCTACCTACAATGAGCAGTTCTTC.

The chain combines TRBV7-9 with TRBJ1-1; the D is unclear. Trimming pared 5 bases from V and 7 bases from J, leaving 14 bases between. Germline CDR1 is SEHNR and CDR2 is FQNEAQ (reference sequence). The CDR3 runs to 13 residues. CDR3 region: CASSLHSRGEAFF. CDR3 DNA sequence: TGTGCCAGCAGCCTACATTCCCGAGGTGAAGCTTTCTTT.

The rearrangement links TRBV6-1 to TRBJ2-7; TRBD1 is a possible D gene (6 bases). The germline gives CDR1 MNHNS, CDR2 SASEGT. The CDR3 contains 15 residues. Trimming shortened V by 2 bases and J by 3 bases, and 14 bases separated the two germline ends. In DNA, the CDR3 is TGTGCCAGCAGTGAACAAGGAAAAGGGGGCTACGAGCAGTACTTC. Translating gives CASSEQGKGGYEQYF.

The chain combines TRBV28 with TRBJ1-5; D not certain. Germline lookup yields CDR1 MDHEN and CDR2 SYDVKM. The CDR3 covers 14 residues. V was cut by 5 bases and J by 1 base, with 9 bases left in between. Here the CDR3 reads CASSALGSNQPQHF. The DNA for the CDR3 is TGTGCCAGCAGTGCCCTAGGAAGCAATCAGCCCCAGCATTTT.

The chain links TRBV5-1 to TRBJ2-3, with 14 bases matching TRBD2. The germline V gene encodes CDR1 SGHRS and CDR2 YFSETQ. Losses at the gene ends were 3 bases for V and 6 bases for J; bases not matched to a gene: 6. This CDR3 comprises 16 residues. CDR3: CASSSGTSGRTDTQYF. DNA for the CDR3: TGCGCCAGCAGCTCCGGGACTAGCGGGAGAACGGATACGCAGTATTTT.

The chain combines TRBV28 with TRBJ2-1, with D perhaps matching TRBD2 (5 bases). V was shortened by 4 bases and J by 0 bases, with 10 bases between the two germline ends. This CDR3 has 15 amino acids. Germline V gene sequence: CDR1 MDHEN, CDR2 SYDVKM. CDR3 loop: CASSSVSGSYNEQFF. CDR3 nucleotide sequence: TGTGCCAGCAGTTCGGTCAGCGGCTCCTACAATGAGCAGTTCTTC.

V usage is TRBV6-1 and J usage is TRBJ2-7, with D hard to call. Trimming removed 0 bases at V and 1 base at J, with 10 bases between. The CDR3 is 15 residues long. The germline gives CDR1 MNHNS, CDR2 SASEGT. CDR3 region: CASSEAPVLSYEQYF. CDR3 in DNA: TGTGCCAGCAGTGAAGCGCCAGTCCTATCCTACGAGCAGTACTTC.

The chain couples TRBV5-1 to TRBJ2-3, with no clear D. Germline CDR1 is SGHRS and CDR2 is YFSETQ. V lost 2 bases to trimming and J lost 5 bases, with 9 bases between them. The CDR3 runs 13 residues. CDR3 amino acids: CASSFTPKDTQYF. The CDR3 DNA reads as TGCGCCAGCAGCTTCACACCGAAAGATACGCAGTATTTT.